Below, 7 T cell receptor beta chains from the same sample are listed, as sequenced in a study of monozygotic twins with inflammatory bowel disease. With the 5' RACE reads reprocessed, TCRdb shows one record per CDR3 protein and no DNA. This sample's table has about 300,000 distinct CDR3 sequences. The sample consisted of blood. These receptors were collected from a human donor with ulcerative colitis or Crohn's disease, or a healthy co-twin of an affected twin (not recorded which).

V is TRBV7-2 and J is TRBJ2-2; the D call from TCRdb, TRBD1, cannot be confirmed without DNA. Germline values: CDR1 SGHTA, CDR2 FQGNSA. CDR3 length: 15 residues. CDR3 loop: CASSLAREIVGELFF.

The rearrangement links TRBV25-1 to TRBJ1-1; the D call of TRBD1 rests on TCRdb alone, since no DNA is present to check it. The CDR3 has 14 residues. Germline V CDR1 and CDR2: MGHDK, SYGVNS. CDR3 protein: CASGRTGGITEAFF.

The genes are TRBV7-2 and TRBJ1-6. Germline-derived CDR1 and CDR2 are SGHTA and FQGNSA. This CDR3 region has 16 residues. The CDR3 loop is CASSLVTNSYNSPLHF.

The genes are TRBV28 and TRBJ2-3; TCRdb picks TRBD1, but there is no DNA to check that call. The CDR3 is 15 amino acids. The germline CDR1 and CDR2 sequences are MDHEN and SYDVKM. The CDR3 sequence: CASSVGQGPTDTQYF.

CDR3 residues: CSVGLAVNSPLHF. This chain connects TRBV20-1 to TRBJ1-6. From germline, CDR1 is DFQATT and CDR2 SNEGSKA (reference sequence). The CDR3 sequence is 13 residues long.

CDR3 amino acids: CASSVSGGFSEQFF. This chain connects TRBV9 to TRBJ2-1; TCRdb designates TRBD1, a call that cannot be tested without DNA. The CDR3 consists of 14 residues. CDR1 is SGDLS, CDR2 YYNGEE, per germline.

The chain has TRBV7-2 and TRBJ2-7; TCRdb returns TRBD1, unconfirmable since there is no DNA. The CDR3 has 14 residues. Germline V CDR1 and CDR2: SGHTA, FQGNSA. The CDR3 sequence is CASSLVYRGYEQYF. Variable domain in full (rest from reference TRBV7-2 and TRBJ2-7): GAGVSQSPSNKVTEKGKDVELRCDPISGHTALYWYRQSLGQGLEFLIYFQGNSAPDKSGLPSDRFSAERTGGSVSTLTIQRTQQEDSAVYLCASSLVYRGYEQYFGPGTRLTVT.